Listed below are T cell receptor beta chains from one sample, sequenced in a study of monozygotic twins with inflammatory bowel disease. TCRdb reanalyzed the 5' RACE reads, giving one entry per CDR3 protein sequence and no DNA. This repertoire includes about 380,000 distinct CDR3 sequences. Sequencing used blood. These receptors were obtained from a human donor with ulcerative colitis or Crohn's disease, or a healthy co-twin of an affected twin (not recorded which). The CDR3 runs from the conserved cysteine through the conserved F or W. The order of the fields is V gene, J gene, CDR3 protein.

V gene: TRBV7-3; J gene: TRBJ2-3; CDR3 protein: CASSLTGLPDTQYF
V gene: TRBV6-1; J gene: TRBJ2-1; CDR3 protein: CASRDTTGGMLHNEQFF
V gene: TRBV10-3; J gene: TRBJ2-7; CDR3 protein: CAISVQGGALEQYF
V gene: TRBV12-3/TRBV12-4; J gene: TRBJ2-7; CDR3 protein: CASSVQGRSYEQYF
V gene: TRBV4-3; J gene: TRBJ2-2; CDR3 protein: CASSQDRIGRDDTGELFF
V gene: TRBV6-5; J gene: TRBJ1-2; CDR3 protein: CASSYSWVARLVGTF
V gene: TRBV24-1; J gene: TRBJ2-7; CDR3 protein: CATSDRVTQYF
V gene: TRBV7-2; J gene: TRBJ2-7; CDR3 protein: CASSSTRYEQYF
V gene: TRBV7-2; J gene: TRBJ1-1; CDR3 protein: CASSLVGIGTEAFF
V gene: TRBV3-1; J gene: TRBJ2-7; CDR3 protein: CASSQDASGGAYEQYF
V gene: TRBV5-1; J gene: TRBJ2-1; CDR3 protein: CASSGILAGGPNEQFF
V gene: TRBV29-1; J gene: TRBJ1-2; CDR3 protein: CSVPGGTGVIPYGYTF